These 22 T cell receptor beta chains originate from one sample sequenced in a study of CD8+ T cells in alopecia areata. Sample treatment: oral pan-JAK inhibitor, 5-10 mg twice daily. In each case, RNA was isolated and then reverse transcribed into cDNA as the sequencing template. Profiled with immunoSEQ multiplex PCR; TCRdb holds only in-frame clones, not every one. The sample shows 150,000 to 200,000 clones, approximately 57% of them seen only once. The sequenced sample was CD4+ T cells sorted from blood, obtained at week 24, from a patient treated with tofacitinib. The source of these receptors is a human donor with alopecia areata.

V gene TRBV4-3 combines with J gene TRBJ2-3; 9 bases fit TRBD2. V shed 1 base, J shed 1 base, and the junction held 3 bases outside the gene matches. Germline V gene data show CDR1 as LGHNA and CDR2 as YSLEER. This CDR3 contains 16 residues. This CDR3 reads CASSQVIAGGTDTQYF. CDR3 nucleotides: TGCGCCAGCAGCCAAGTCATAGCGGGGGGCACAGATACGCAGTATTTT.

The rearrangement uses TRBV25-1 and TRBJ1-6, with a possible D match to TRBD1 (5 bases). V lost 3 bases and J 9 bases, leaving 15 bases between the germline ends. This CDR3 is 15 amino acids long. Germline V CDR1 and CDR2: MGHDK, SYGVNS. The CDR3 protein is CASSEGDGYGSPLHF. The CDR3 nucleotides are TGTGCCAGCAGTGAGGGGGACGGTTATGGTTCACCCCTCCACTTT. The full variable domain, rest sourced from reference TRBV25-1 and TRBJ1-6, is EADIYQTPRYLVIGTGKKITLECSQTMGHDKMYWYQQDPGMELHLIHYSYGVNSTEKGDLSSESTVSRIRTEHFPLTLESARPSHTSQYLCASSEGDGYGSPLHFGNGTRLTVT.

This clone turned up a few times. The V call is TRBV11-1, the J call TRBJ2-7, with 7 nucleotides matching TRBD2. This CDR3 spans 15 amino acids. V shed 6 bases and J 4 bases; nucleotides not matched to a gene: 12. The V gene's germline CDR1 is SGHAT and CDR2 FQDESV (reference sequence). The CDR3 loop reads CASRLFDGGSYEQYF. The CDR3 DNA is TGTGCCAGCAGACTTTTCGACGGGGGGTCTTACGAGCAGTACTTC.

V and J are TRBV7-8 and TRBJ2-1; D remains unclear. This CDR3 has 16 amino acids. The V and J ends lost 7 bases and 0 bases respectively, with 16 bases between them. Germline CDR1 SGHVS, CDR2 FQNEAQ. The CDR3 loop is CASTPDPGSSYNEQFF. In nucleotides, the CDR3 is TGTGCCAGCACTCCCGACCCCGGAAGCTCCTACAATGAGCAGTTCTTC.

This clone was counted only a few times. The V call is TRBV7-2, the J call TRBJ2-6; possibly TRBD2 for D (5 bases). Between the trimmed V and J ends, which lost 5 bases and 0 bases, there was a span of 14 bases. CDR1 is SGHTA and CDR2 is FQGNSA in the germline V gene. The CDR3 sequence is 17 residues long. CDR3 bases: TGTGCCAGCAGCCCGGGATTTACCTACTCTGGGGCCAACGTCCTGACTTTC. It codes for CASSPGFTYSGANVLTF. The full variable domain, its missing parts supplied by reference TRBV7-2 and TRBJ2-6, is GAGVSQSPSNKVTEKGKDVELRCDPISGHTALYWYRQSLGQGLEFLIYFQGNSAPDKSGLPSDRFSAERTGGSVSTLTIQRTQQEDSAVYLCASSPGFTYSGANVLTFGAGSRLTVL.

This clone was recorded only once. The chain uses TRBV30 and TRBJ1-1; D ambiguous. Per germline, CDR1 GTSNPN and CDR2 SVGIG (reference sequence). V was clipped by 0 bases and J by 1 base, with 6 bases between them. The CDR3 totals 13 residues. The CDR3 region has the DNA TGTGCCTGGAGTGTAAATACGAACACTGAAGCTTTCTTT. This encodes CAWSVNTNTEAFF.

The rearrangement links TRBV27 to TRBJ1-1; 8 nucleotides agree with TRBD1. V was pared by 8 bases and J by 6 bases, with 11 bases of the junction left unmatched. CDR3 size: 14 residues. The germline CDR1 and CDR2 sequences are MNHEY and SMNVEV (reference sequence). CDR3 bases: TGTGCCAGCCGAAACCGACAGGGGATCCCTGAAGCTTTCTTT. Encoded protein: CASRNRQGIPEAFF.

This clone was seen a handful of times. The chain has TRBV5-4 and TRBJ1-2; no firm D call. Trimming stripped 4 bases from V and 3 bases from J, with 13 bases between. This CDR3 comprises 14 residues. Germline V gene lookup returns CDR1 SGHNT and CDR2 YYREEE (reference sequence). The CDR3 protein is CASSNEREYYGYTF. The CDR3 bases are TGTGCCAGCAGCAACGAAAGGGAGTACTATGGCTACACCTTC.

The chain carries TRBV4-3 and TRBJ2-5; unclear D gene. V was shortened by 0 bases and J by 5 bases, with 16 bases between the two germline ends. The germline V gene encodes CDR1 LGHNA and CDR2 YSLEER. CDR3 length equals 16 residues. The DNA for the CDR3 is TGCGCCAGCAGCCAAGATGTGCCCTCACCCGGGGAGACCCAGTACTTC. It codes for CASSQDVPSPGETQYF.

The CDR3 nucleotides are TGTGCCAGCAGCGTAGACACGAGCAGCACAGATACGCAGTATTTT. It specifies CASSVDTSSTDTQYF. The genes are TRBV9 and TRBJ2-3; D remains unclear. CDR3 length equals 15 residues. Germline assignment: CDR1 SGDLS and CDR2 YYNGEE. V was cut by 0 bases and J by 0 bases, with 8 bases left in between.

J is TRBJ2-1 and V is TRBV29-1; TRBD1 matches 11 bases. The V gene's germline CDR1 is SQVTM and CDR2 ANQGSEA. The CDR3 covers 12 residues. J gave up 7 bases and V 7 bases, and 3 bases lay outside the gene matches. The CDR3 nucleotides are TGCAGCGGGGACAGGGGGGATAATGAGCAGTTCTTC. Translating it yields CSGDRGDNEQFF.

In this sample, this clone turned up once. The V and J genes are TRBV2 and TRBJ2-6, with D unclear. The CDR3 is 16 amino acids. V was cut by 4 bases and J by 0 bases, with 10 bases left in between. In germline, CDR1 is SNHLY, CDR2 FYNNEI. CDR3: CASSVSSPSGANVLTF. The CDR3 DNA reads as TGTGCCAGCAGTGTATCCAGCCCCTCTGGGGCCAACGTCCTGACTTTC.

Concerning this clone: This same CDR3 is encoded by further DNA sequences in the sample. The chain links TRBV6-5 to TRBJ1-2; 7 bases align to TRBD1. The CDR3 extends over 13 amino acids. J lost 5 bases, V lost 3 bases, and 3 bases had no gene match. Germline CDR1 is MNHEY and CDR2 is SVGAGI. For the CDR3, the DNA is TGTGCCAGCAGTTATTCCAGGGGGTATGGCTACACCTTC. Residues: CASSYSRGYGYTF.

The V and J genes are TRBV5-6 and TRBJ2-1; 7 bases agree with TRBD1. Looked up from germline, CDR1 is SGHDT and CDR2 is YYEEEE. This CDR3 has 12 residues. The ends lost 7 bases at V and 8 bases at J; junction bases unmatched: 6. CDR3 sequence: CASSQGWDEQFF. CDR3 bases: TGTGCCAGCTCACAGGGGTGGGATGAGCAGTTCTTC.

V and J are TRBV2 and TRBJ2-1; TRBD2 matches 7 bases. The junction had 9 bases not matched to a gene; V was cut back by 3 bases and J by 10 bases. Germline CDR1 is SNHLY and CDR2 is FYNNEI. This CDR3 is 14 amino acids long. CDR3: CASSDSALAREQFF. The CDR3 DNA is TGTGCCAGCAGTGATTCGGCACTAGCGAGGGAGCAGTTCTTC. The variable domain in full, completed from reference TRBV2 and TRBJ2-1, reads EPEVTQTPSHQVTQMGQEVILRCVPISNHLYFYWYRQILGQKVEFLVSFYNNEISEKSEIFDDQFSVERPDGSNFTLKIRSTKLEDSAMYFCASSDSALAREQFFGPGTRLTVL.

V and J are TRBV7-2 and TRBJ2-7; 11 nucleotides match TRBD2. The CDR3 extends over 14 amino acids. With V trimmed by 1 base and J by 6 bases, 2 bases remained unmatched. The V gene's germline CDR1 is SGHTA and CDR2 FQGNSA. In nucleotides, the CDR3 is TGTGCCAGCAGCTTAGTAGCGGGGGGGCTCGAGCAGTACTTC. Translation: CASSLVAGGLEQYF.

This clone was found once. The chain uses TRBV13 and TRBJ2-3, with 8 nucleotides matching TRBD2. Germline V lookup: CDR1 PRHDT, CDR2 FYEKMQ (reference sequence). Trimming cost V 5 bases and J 8 bases; bases outside gene matches: 15. CDR3 length: 16 residues. CDR3 DNA: TGTGCCAGCAGCCCCGGACTAGCTCAAGGGGCAGGTACGCAGTATTTT. This encodes CASSPGLAQGAGTQYF.

The rearrangement links TRBV29-1 to TRBJ1-2, with no clear D. V lost 4 bases and J lost 8, with 8 bases in between. CDR1 SQVTM and CDR2 ANQGSEA come from the germline V gene. This CDR3 comprises 10 residues. The CDR3 spells CSVGSLGYTF. The CDR3 coding sequence is TGCAGCGTTGGGTCCCTGGGCTACACCTTC.

V and J are TRBV25-1 and TRBJ1-2; no clear D. Between the trimmed V and J ends, which lost 0 bases and 3 bases, there was a span of 17 bases. The CDR3 has 17 amino acids. Germline CDR1 MGHDK, CDR2 SYGVNS. The CDR3 here is CASSEYRGGGRHYGYTF. In nucleotides, the CDR3 is TGTGCCAGCAGTGAATATCGTGGAGGAGGCAGACACTATGGCTACACCTTC.

The genes are TRBV19 and TRBJ1-5; perhaps TRBD1 as D (5 bases). CDR3 length equals 16 residues. Trimming stripped 5 bases from V and 1 base from J, with 15 bases between. Germline V lookup: CDR1 LNHDA, CDR2 SQIVND (reference sequence). The CDR3 sequence is CASSLGRMNSNQPQHF. CDR3 coding DNA: TGTGCCAGTAGTCTGGGGCGGATGAACAGCAATCAGCCCCAGCATTTT.

The chain is built from TRBV9 and TRBJ2-1, with 8 bases lining up with TRBD1. V dropped 3 bases and J dropped 10; count of bases not matched to a gene: 3. Germline V gives CDR1 SGDLS, CDR2 YYNGEE. The CDR3 is made up of 12 amino acids. The CDR3 here is CASSADRGEQFF. CDR3 in DNA: TGTGCCAGCAGCGCCGACAGGGGCGAGCAGTTCTTC.

The J gene is TRBJ2-1, the V gene TRBV2; 8 bases fit TRBD2. Losses at the gene ends were 8 bases for V and 4 bases for J; bases not matched to a gene: 10. CDR3 length: 15 residues. CDR1 SNHLY and CDR2 FYNNEI come from the germline V gene. The CDR3 nucleotides are TGTGCCAGCCTCCCTATCGGGGGGGTTTACAATGAGCAGTTCTTC. Translating gives CASLPIGGVYNEQFF.